This TCR beta chain stems from a study of TIL therapy for anti-PD-1-resistant metastatic lung cancer. Study conclusions and caveats: Treatment-naive, never-smoker and oncogene-addicted patients were overrepresented in this highly selected cohort. Many TIL product clones were absent from baseline tumor, suggesting clonal contraction.

On this clone: Its antigen is still unknown.

The libraries were made with immunoSEQ v3. The table came from immunoSEQ multiplex PCR; TCRdb's copy has only in-frame clones and leaves some out. The sample has roughly 2,500 clones, roughly four fifths seen once; the top ten hold about 16%. CDR1 LNHDA and CDR2 SQIVND come from the germline V gene (reference sequence). V gave up 3 bases and J gave up 6 bases; unmatched junction bases: 3. This CDR3 has 14 amino acids. Sample time point: pre-treatment sample, taken before nivolumab and TIL therapy. Tumor tissue came from excised metastases, mostly pleural nodules or supraclavicular lymph nodes. This chain uses TRBV19 with TRBJ1-5; 9 nucleotides line up with TRBD1. The sample here was tumor tissue, taken at baseline. This TCR was recovered from a person between 25 and 80 years old with non-small cell lung cancer. Some clones in this sample may be carry-over from other donors' samples. DNA for the CDR3: TGTGCCAGTAGTATGGGACAGGGTGGTCAGCCCCAGCATTTT. Translation: CASSMGQGGQPQHF.